This T cell receptor beta chain appears in the sequencing data of a study of shared clonotypes between healthy human individuals. Broader study findings: The study found approximately 5% of naive CD4 clonotypes shared across four donors.

The V end was cut by 1 base, the J end by 3 bases, with 15 bases between. Germline V gives CDR1 SGHRS, CDR2 YFSETQ. This CDR3 is 16 amino acids long. The data were produced by immunoSEQ multiplex PCR, yet TCRdb's version contains in-frame clones alone and is incomplete. The sample contains some 500,000 clones, about 96% of which appear only once. On this clone: The antigen remains unidentified.

The sequence was obtained from a woman aged 25 to 39 in good health. Sequences were obtained from naive CD4+ T cells sorted from blood. The subset here: CD45RA+ positively selected. The rearrangement joins TRBV5-1 to TRBJ2-3; D uncertain. Written as DNA, the CDR3 is TGCGCCAGCAGCTTGACTGGGGTTGGGAATACAGATACGCAGTATTTT. Residues: CASSLTGVGNTDTQYF.